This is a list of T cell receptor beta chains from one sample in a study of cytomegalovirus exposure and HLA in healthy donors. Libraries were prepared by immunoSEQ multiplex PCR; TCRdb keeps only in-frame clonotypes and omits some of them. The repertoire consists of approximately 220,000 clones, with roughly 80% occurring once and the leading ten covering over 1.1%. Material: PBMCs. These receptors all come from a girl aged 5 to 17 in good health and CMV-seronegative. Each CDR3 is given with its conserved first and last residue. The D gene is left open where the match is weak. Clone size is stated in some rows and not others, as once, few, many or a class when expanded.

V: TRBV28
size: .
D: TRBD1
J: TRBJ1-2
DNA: TGTGCCAGCAGGCCGACAGGGGTCCTAGCTAACTATGGCTACACCTTC
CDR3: CASRPTGVLANYGYTF

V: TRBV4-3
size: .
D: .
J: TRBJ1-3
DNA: TGCGCCAGCAGCCAACAGGACAGATCGGCAAACACCATATATTTT
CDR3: CASSQQDRSANTIYF

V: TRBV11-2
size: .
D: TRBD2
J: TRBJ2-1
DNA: TGTGCCAGCAGCCTCCGGGACTATGGGGGAGTGAGTGAGCAGTTCTTC
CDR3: CASSLRDYGGVSEQFF

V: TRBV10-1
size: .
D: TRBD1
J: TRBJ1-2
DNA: TGCGCCAGCAGTGAGTCACGTTCCGGGACAGACACCACTAGGAACTATGGCTACACCTTC
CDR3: CASSESRSGTDTTRNYGYTF

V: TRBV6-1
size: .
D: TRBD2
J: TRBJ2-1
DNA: TGTGCCAGCAGTGAAGCCCGGTCGAAGACTAGCGGGTACAATGAGCAGTTCTTC
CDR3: CASSEARSKTSGYNEQFF

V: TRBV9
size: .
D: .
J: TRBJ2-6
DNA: TGTGCCAGCAGCGTGGACACCATGGGGGCCAACGTCCTGACTTTC
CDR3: CASSVDTMGANVLTF

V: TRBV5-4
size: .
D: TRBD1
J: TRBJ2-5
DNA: TGTGCCAGCAGCTCCCGAACTCCCCCCGGGACAGGGGCCGCGCAGTACTTC
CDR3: CASSSRTPPGTGAAQYF

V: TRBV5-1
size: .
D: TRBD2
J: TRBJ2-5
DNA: TGCGCCAGCAGCTTGGTTAAGCGGGAGATCAGGGAGACCCAGTACTTC
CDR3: CASSLVKREIRETQYF

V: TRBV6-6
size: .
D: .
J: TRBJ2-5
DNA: TGTGCCAGCAGAACACAGGGGAGGCAAGAGACCCAGTACTTC
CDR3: CASRTQGRQETQYF

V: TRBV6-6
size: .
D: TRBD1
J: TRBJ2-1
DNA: TGTGCCAGTGCCGATCACAGGGGTGGCTCCTACAATGAGCAGTTCTTC
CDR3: CASADHRGGSYNEQFF

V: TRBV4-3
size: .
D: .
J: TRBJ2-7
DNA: TGCGCCAGCAGCCAATATGGTGGAGCCTACGAGCAGTACTTC
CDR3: CASSQYGGAYEQYF

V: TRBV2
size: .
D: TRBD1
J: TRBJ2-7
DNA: TGTGCCAGCAGTGAAGGGACAGGGGACGGCGAGCAGTACTTC
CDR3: CASSEGTGDGEQYF

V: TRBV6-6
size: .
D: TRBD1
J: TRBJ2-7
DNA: TGTGCCAGCTCCACAGGGGTCGAGCAGTACTTC
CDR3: CASSTGVEQYF

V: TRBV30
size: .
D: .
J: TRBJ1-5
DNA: TGTGCCTGGGCGCGGGGTGACTGGCAGCCCCAGCATTTT
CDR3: CAWARGDWQPQHF

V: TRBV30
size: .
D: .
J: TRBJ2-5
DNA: TGTGCCTGGACAGGGCCAGAGACCCAGTACTTC
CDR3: CAWTGPETQYF

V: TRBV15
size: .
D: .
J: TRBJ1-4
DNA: TGTGCCACCAGCATGGGAGCAACTAATGAAAAACTGTTTTTT
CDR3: CATSMGATNEKLFF

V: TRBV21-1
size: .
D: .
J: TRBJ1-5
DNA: TGTGCCAGCAGAACTAAAAGGGGCAGACACAATAGCAATCAGCCCCAGCATTTT
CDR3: CASRTKRGRHNSNQPQHF

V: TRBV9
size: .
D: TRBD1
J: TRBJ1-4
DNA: TGTGCCAGCAGCGTAGCAGGGACAGGTGAAAAACTGTTTTTT
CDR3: CASSVAGTGEKLFF

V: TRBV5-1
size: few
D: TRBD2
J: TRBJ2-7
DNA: TGCGCCAGCAGCATGTCGGGACTAGAAACCTACGAGCAGTACTTC
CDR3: CASSMSGLETYEQYF

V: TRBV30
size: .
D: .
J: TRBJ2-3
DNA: TGTGCCTGGAGCCGTCTCCACGGACAGGGCAGGCTAGCGGGACGGGATACGCAGTATTTT
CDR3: CAWSRLHGQGRLAGRDTQYF

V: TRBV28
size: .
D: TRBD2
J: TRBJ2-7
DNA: TGTGCCAGCGGGAACGGTAGCGGGAGAAGGAGTCGCTACGAGCAGTACTTC
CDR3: CASGNGSGRRSRYEQYF

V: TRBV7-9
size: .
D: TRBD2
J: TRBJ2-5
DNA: TGTGCCAGCAGCTGGACTAGCGGGAGCCGGGAGACCCAGTACTTC
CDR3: CASSWTSGSRETQYF

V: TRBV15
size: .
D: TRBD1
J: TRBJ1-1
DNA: TGTGCCACCAGCAGAGATCTCGGCAGGGGGAAGGGGGACACTGAAGCTTTCTTT
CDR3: CATSRDLGRGKGDTEAFF

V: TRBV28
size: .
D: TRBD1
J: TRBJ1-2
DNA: TGTGCCAGCAGGCCTCCCCTCGGACAGGGTGGGGATGTCTATGGCTACACCTTC
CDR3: CASRPPLGQGGDVYGYTF

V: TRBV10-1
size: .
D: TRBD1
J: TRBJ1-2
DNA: TGCGCCAGCACCCTCAGGGGGAACAGATCTTATGGCTACACCTTC
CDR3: CASTLRGNRSYGYTF

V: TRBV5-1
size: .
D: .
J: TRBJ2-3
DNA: TGCGCCAGCAGCTTGAGCGGGAGCACAGATACGCAGTATTTT
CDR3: CASSLSGSTDTQYF

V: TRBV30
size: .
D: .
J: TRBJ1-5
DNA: TGTGCCTGGAGCCGTTTGGGCCCCCAGCATTTT
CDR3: CAWSRLGPQHF

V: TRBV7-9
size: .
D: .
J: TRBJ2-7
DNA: TGTGCCAGCAGCCTAACAGGGTTGGCCGAGCAGTACTTC
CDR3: CASSLTGLAEQYF

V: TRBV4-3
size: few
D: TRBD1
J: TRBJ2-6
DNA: TGCGCCAGCAGCCAAGTGAGGACAGGGGGCGCAGCTGGGGCCAACGTCCTGACTTTC
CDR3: CASSQVRTGGAAGANVLTF

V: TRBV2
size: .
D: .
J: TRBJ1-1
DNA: TGTGCCAGCAGTGATAAGGGACTCAACACTGAAGCTTTCTTT
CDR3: CASSDKGLNTEAFF

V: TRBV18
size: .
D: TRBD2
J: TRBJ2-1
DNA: TGTGCCAGCTCACCCCCGGGACTAGAAACCTACAATGAGCAGTTCTTC
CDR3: CASSPPGLETYNEQFF

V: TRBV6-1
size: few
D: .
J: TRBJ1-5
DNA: TGTGCCAGCAGGTGGGGGGACCAGCCCCAGCATTTT
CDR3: CASRWGDQPQHF